The T cell receptor (beta chain) under discussion was sequenced for a study of cytomegalovirus exposure and HLA in healthy donors. The PCR used 60 Vbeta and 13 Jbeta primers. Profiled with immunoSEQ multiplex PCR; TCRdb holds only in-frame clones, not every one. The repertoire consists of roughly 99,000 clones, with about four fifths occurring once and the leading ten covering roughly 3%. Regarding this clone: The antigen is undetermined.

Study results and caveats: For most TCR sequences rarity was the rule, although some public TCRs occurred in many donors. Researchers reported from a later analysis that most CMV-associated TCR beta chains appeared HLA-restricted. TRBV6-2, TRBV6-3 and some other V segments were excluded as indistinguishable.

Germline V gene data show CDR1 as SEHNR and CDR2 as FQNEAQ (reference sequence). The CDR3 loop spans 14 amino acids. Trimming left V 1 base short and J 3 bases short, with 8 bases between. The clonotype originates from a man younger than 45 in good health and CMV-seropositive. Sequencing was carried out using PBMCs. J is TRBJ2-3 and V is TRBV7-9; D is perhaps TRBD1 (5 bases). CDR3 coding DNA: TGTGCCAGCAGCTTAGATCAGGGTACAGATACGCAGTATTTT. It codes for CASSLDQGTDTQYF.